The entry below gives a single T cell receptor beta chain sequence along with its context. Time point in this sample: newly diagnosed GD, antithyroid drugs for less than 3 months. RNA extracted from PBMCs served as the sequencing template. This record comes from a study of regulatory T cells in long-lasting Graves disease. Building of the TCR beta libraries involved iRepertoire HTBI primers and Arm-PCR of CDR3 regions. TCRdb ran MiXCR on the multiplex PCR reads and lists one entry per CDR3 protein. In the table there are some 460,000 distinct CDR3 sequences, under 20% of which are singletons. These data also featured in a second study, about T cells in Graves' hyperthyroidism and ophthalmopathy. From that paper: Exclusions: uncontrolled infection, other autoimmune disease, pregnancy, lactation.

This sequence originates from a man between 40 and 49 years old with Graves disease. The sample was peripheral blood mononuclear cells (PBMCs), taken at new diagnosis, from a patient treated with antithyroid drugs.

Here the CDR3 reads CAISERGAVTDTQYF. The CDR3 nucleotides are TGTGCCATCAGTGAAAGAGGAGCGGTCACAGATACGCAGTATTTT. The V gene is TRBV10-3, the J gene TRBJ2-3; TRBD2 is a possible D gene (5 bases). The CDR3 totals 15 residues. V lost 3 bases to trimming and J lost 2 bases, with 12 bases between them. Germline assignment: CDR1 ENHRY and CDR2 SYGVKD.